This T cell receptor beta chain was retrieved from a study of regulatory T cells in long-lasting Graves disease. From germline, CDR1 is SEHNR and CDR2 FQNEAQ (reference sequence). V shed 0 bases and J 4 bases; nucleotides not matched to a gene: 10. The CDR3 is made up of 17 amino acids. With iRepertoire HTBI primers and Arm-PCR of CDR3 regions, TCR beta libraries were built. MiXCR was run by TCRdb on the multiplex PCR reads, yielding one entry per CDR3 protein. The repertoire holds 500,000 to 700,000 distinct CDR3 sequences, with roughly 30% as singletons. Time point in this sample: persistent/refractory GD, antithyroid drugs over 5 years with positive TRAb. RNA from PBMCs was the source of the TCR library.

This clonotype was obtained from a female donor with Graves disease. This specimen was peripheral blood mononuclear cells (PBMCs), taken when the disease was refractory, from a patient treated with antithyroid drugs. The chain has TRBV7-9 and TRBJ2-3; TRBD2 agrees at 7 bases. This CDR3 is CASSLAGRAGLADTQYF. CDR3 bases: TGTGCCAGCAGCTTAGCGGGTCGAGCGGGACTTGCAGATACGCAGTATTTT.